The rows below give T cell receptor beta chains drawn from one sample of a study of PD-1 blockade in classical Hodgkin lymphoma. This table comes from immunoSEQ multiplex PCR, and its TCRdb copy is limited to in-frame clones, with some not included. The table shows tens of thousands of clones, with roughly 80% occurring only once. Source: peripheral blood mononuclear cells (PBMCs), taken before the second cycle of nivolumab. These receptors were taken from a human donor with classical Hodgkin lymphoma. Both conserved end residues are part of each CDR3. The D gene is left open where the match is weak. The listing skips clone size in some rows; elsewhere it reads once, few, many or a size class.

v_call	d_call	clone_size	j_call	cdr3_aa	cdr3_nt
TRBV29-1	-	-	TRBJ1-1	CSSKGIDTGETEAFF	TGCAGCTCTAAGGGAATAGACACCGGTGAAACTGAAGCTTTCTTT
TRBV6-5	-	-	TRBJ2-7	CASSTSHRPPYEQYF	TGTGCCAGCAGCACCTCCCACCGGCCCCCCTACGAGCAGTACTTC
TRBV9	TRBD2	-	TRBJ2-7	CASSVDGGAREQYF	TGTGCCAGCAGCGTAGACGGGGGGGCCCGAGAGCAGTACTTC
TRBV6-4	TRBD1	medium-sized	TRBJ2-1	CASSINGQGPNEQFF	TGTGCCAGCAGTATTAATGGACAGGGCCCCAATGAGCAGTTCTTC
TRBV7-3	-	-	TRBJ2-3	CASVPTTSTDTQYF	TGTGCCAGCGTCCCCACCACGAGCACAGATACGCAGTATTTT
TRBV6-5	TRBD2	-	TRBJ2-7	CASSYVLAGADEQYF	TGTGCCAGCAGTTACGTACTAGCGGGGGCCGACGAGCAGTACTTC
TRBV2	TRBD1	-	TRBJ1-1	CASSRTGGHTEAFF	TGTGCCAGCAGTAGGACAGGGGGGCACACTGAAGCTTTCTTT
TRBV6-5	-	-	TRBJ2-7	CASSYYTLYEQYF	TGTGCCAGCAGTTACTATACACTCTACGAGCAGTACTTC
TRBV15	-	-	TRBJ1-1	CATSRDPPPGDEAFF	TGTGCCACCAGCAGAGATCCCCCACCAGGGGATGAAGCTTTCTTT
TRBV5-6	-	-	TRBJ2-2	CASSFWQMNTGELFF	TGTGCCAGCAGCTTCTGGCAGATGAACACCGGGGAGCTGTTTTTT
TRBV5-4	TRBD1	-	TRBJ1-2	CASSLVGAQGAGYGYTF	TGTGCCAGCAGCTTGGTCGGGGCACAGGGGGCAGGCTATGGCTACACCTTC
TRBV29-1	-	-	TRBJ1-2	CSVRAGGNYGYTF	TGCAGCGTTAGGGCAGGCGGTAACTATGGCTACACCTTC
TRBV2	-	-	TRBJ1-4	CASSGEDEKLFF	TGTGCCAGCAGTGGGGAGGATGAAAAACTGTTTTTT
TRBV6-5	-	-	TRBJ1-4	CASSYEGESEKLFF	TGTGCCAGCAGTTACGAAGGGGAGAGTGAAAAACTGTTTTTT
TRBV6-5	-	-	TRBJ2-1	CASSYPGYNEQFF	TGTGCCAGCAGTTACCCGGGGTACAATGAGCAGTTCTTC
TRBV7-9	-	few	TRBJ1-5	CASSLGEGQPQHF	TGTGCCAGCAGCTTAGGGGAAGGCCAGCCCCAGCATTTT
TRBV28	-	-	TRBJ1-3	CASSFGGSSGNTIYF	TGTGCCAGCAGTTTTGGGGGATCCTCTGGAAACACCATATATTTT
TRBV19	-	-	TRBJ1-2	CASSMGSTGYGYTF	TGTGCCAGTAGTATGGGTTCGACAGGCTATGGCTACACCTTC
TRBV5-1	TRBD1	-	TRBJ2-7	CASSRTGGNRFGQYF	TGCGCCAGCAGCAGGACAGGGGGCAACAGGTTCGGGCAGTACTTC
TRBV4-3	-	once	TRBJ2-2	CASSQDQEGPNTGELFF	TGCGCCAGCAGCCAAGATCAGGAGGGTCCGAACACCGGGGAGCTGTTTTTT
TRBV10-3	-	-	TRBJ1-2	CAISESAVHYGYTF	TGTGCCATCAGTGAGTCGGCGGTGCACTATGGCTACACCTTC
TRBV5-1	-	once	TRBJ2-7	CASSPGGGTAYEQYF	TGCGCCAGCAGCCCGGGGGGAGGGACAGCCTACGAGCAGTACTTC
TRBV11-2	-	-	TRBJ1-1	CASSPGPYTEAFF	TGTGCCAGCAGCCCAGGACCGTACACTGAAGCTTTCTTT
TRBV10-3	TRBD1	once	TRBJ1-2	CASTETGYGYTF	TGTGCCAGCACTGAGACAGGGTATGGCTACACCTTC
TRBV6-5	-	few	TRBJ2-2	CASRQDTGELFF	TGTGCCAGCCGCCAGGACACCGGGGAGCTGTTTTTT
TRBV15	-	-	TRBJ2-4	CATSRSIAKNIQYF	TGTGCCACCAGCAGGAGTATAGCCAAAAACATTCAGTACTTC
TRBV5-1	TRBD2	-	TRBJ2-7	CASSPTSGYEQYF	TGCGCCAGCAGCCCAACTAGCGGCTACGAGCAGTACTTC
TRBV4-2	TRBD2	-	TRBJ2-5	CASSQGLAGGQETQYF	TGTGCCAGCAGCCAGGGACTAGCGGGGGGGCAAGAGACCCAGTACTTC
TRBV7-2	-	-	TRBJ2-5	CASSFSLGQETQYF	TGTGCCAGCAGCTTTTCCCTGGGCCAAGAGACCCAGTACTTC
TRBV4-1	TRBD1	once	TRBJ1-5	CASSGQGIKQPQHF	TGCGCCAGCAGTGGACAGGGCATTAAACAGCCCCAGCATTTT
TRBV4-1	-	-	TRBJ2-5	CASSYRSRGRQETQYF	TGCGCCAGCAGTTATCGGTCCAGGGGTAGGCAAGAGACCCAGTACTTC
TRBV4-1	TRBD1	large	TRBJ1-5	CASSQDTGDRGIPQHF	TGCGCCAGCAGCCAAGATACGGGGGACAGGGGGATTCCCCAGCATTTT
TRBV18	-	-	TRBJ1-2	CASSPGQDNYGYTF	TGTGCCAGCTCACCAGGGCAGGACAACTATGGCTACACCTTC
TRBV18	-	-	TRBJ1-4	CASSIGQANEKLFF	TGTGCCAGCTCCATCGGCCAGGCTAATGAAAAACTGTTTTTT
TRBV5-1	-	-	TRBJ1-4	CASSLTGSTNEKLFF	TGCGCCAGCAGCTTGACAGGTTCCACTAATGAAAAACTGTTTTTT
TRBV7-9	TRBD1	-	TRBJ2-1	CASSLGLGQDNEQFF	TGTGCCAGCAGCTTAGGCCTGGGACAGGACAATGAGCAGTTCTTC
TRBV6-5	-	-	TRBJ2-5	CASSYGPSQETQYF	TGTGCCAGCAGTTACGGGCCGAGTCAGGAGACCCAGTACTTC
TRBV27	TRBD1	-	TRBJ2-5	CASRRTGKVETQYF	TGTGCCAGCCGCCGGACAGGGAAGGTCGAGACCCAGTACTTC
TRBV4-3	-	-	TRBJ2-3	CASSQEERDTQYF	TGCGCCAGCAGCCAAGAAGAAAGAGATACGCAGTATTTT
TRBV27	TRBD1	-	TRBJ2-7	CASSPTGTVPYEQYF	TGTGCCAGCAGTCCCACCGGGACAGTTCCCTACGAGCAGTACTTC
TRBV10-2	-	-	TRBJ2-3	CASGALRDTQYF	TGCGCCAGTGGGGCCTTGCGAGATACGCAGTATTTT
TRBV5-5	TRBD1	-	TRBJ2-7	CASSVNSGTAYEQYF	TGTGCCAGCAGCGTTAATTCCGGGACAGCCTACGAGCAGTACTTC
TRBV28	TRBD1	-	TRBJ1-4	CASSQAGTGGVRKLFF	TGTGCCAGCAGTCAAGCCGGGACAGGGGGCGTGAGGAAACTGTTTTTT
TRBV13	TRBD1	once	TRBJ1-1	CASSLDRVNTEAFF	TGTGCCAGCAGCCTCGACAGGGTAAACACTGAAGCTTTCTTT
TRBV5-1	TRBD1	-	TRBJ2-6	CASSPKGTDYSGANVLTF	TGCGCCAGCAGCCCGAAGGGGACAGACTACTCTGGGGCCAACGTCCTGACTTTC
TRBV5-5	-	few	TRBJ1-1	CASSFGEGANTEAFF	TGTGCCAGCAGCTTTGGAGAGGGCGCGAACACTGAAGCTTTCTTT
TRBV2	TRBD1	few	TRBJ1-1	CASSGSLGQGVYEAFF	TGTGCCAGCAGTGGGTCCCTTGGGCAGGGGGTTTATGAAGCTTTCTTT
TRBV4-3	-	-	TRBJ1-6	CASSQASRGAQNSPLHF	TGCGCCAGCAGCCAAGCCTCTCGGGGGGCGCAGAATTCACCCCTCCACTTT
TRBV2	-	-	TRBJ1-2	CASSVRRDTSNYGYTF	TGTGCCAGCAGTGTGCGGAGGGACACATCTAACTATGGCTACACCTTC
TRBV19	-	-	TRBJ2-3	CASSKVTLSTDTQYF	TGTGCCAGTTCCAAGGTAACCCTTAGCACAGATACGCAGTATTTT
TRBV6-5	-	-	TRBJ1-6	CASGDGTLNSPLHF	TGTGCCAGCGGGGACGGAACCCTTAATTCACCCCTCCACTTT
TRBV5-4	-	few	TRBJ2-3	CASSHIRVDTQYF	TGTGCCAGCAGCCATATCAGGGTAGATACGCAGTATTTT
TRBV29-1	-	few	TRBJ1-3	CSVEEGYTIYF	TGCAGCGTTGAAGAAGGGTACACCATATATTTT
TRBV6-5	TRBD1	-	TRBJ1-3	CASSPYRGVGNTIYF	TGTGCCAGCAGTCCTTACAGGGGAGTCGGAAACACCATATATTTT
TRBV11-2	-	-	TRBJ1-2	CASSLSAHPGNGYTF	TGTGCCAGCAGCTTAAGTGCCCACCCGGGGAATGGCTACACCTTC
TRBV28	TRBD1	-	TRBJ2-7	CASSPGQGAYEQYF	TGTGCCAGCAGCCCAGGACAGGGGGCTTACGAGCAGTACTTC
TRBV9	-	-	TRBJ2-7	CASSVAGQSYEQYF	TGTGCCAGCAGCGTAGCGGGACAATCCTACGAGCAGTACTTC
TRBV27	-	-	TRBJ1-6	CASSWANSPLHF	TGTGCCAGCTCATGGGCAAATTCACCCCTCCACTTT
TRBV7-2	-	-	TRBJ2-1	CASRIRPGSYNEQFF	TGTGCCAGCAGGATCAGGCCAGGCTCCTACAATGAGCAGTTCTTC
TRBV6-1	TRBD1	once	TRBJ2-1	CASSLRDRVDEQFF	TGTGCCAGCAGCCTCCGGGACAGGGTTGATGAGCAGTTCTTC